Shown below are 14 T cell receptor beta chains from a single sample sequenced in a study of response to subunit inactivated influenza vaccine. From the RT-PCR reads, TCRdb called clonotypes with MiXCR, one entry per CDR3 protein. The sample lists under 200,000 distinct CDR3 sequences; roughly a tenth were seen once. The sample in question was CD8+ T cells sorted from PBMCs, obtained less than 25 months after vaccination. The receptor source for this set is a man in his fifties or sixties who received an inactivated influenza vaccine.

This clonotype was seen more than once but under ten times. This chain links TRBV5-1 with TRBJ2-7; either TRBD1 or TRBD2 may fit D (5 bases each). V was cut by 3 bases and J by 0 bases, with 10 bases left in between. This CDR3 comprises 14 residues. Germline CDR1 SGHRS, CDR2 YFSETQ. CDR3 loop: CASSSAGSSYEQYF. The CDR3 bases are TGCGCCAGCAGCTCCGCAGGGAGCTCCTACGAGCAGTACTTC.

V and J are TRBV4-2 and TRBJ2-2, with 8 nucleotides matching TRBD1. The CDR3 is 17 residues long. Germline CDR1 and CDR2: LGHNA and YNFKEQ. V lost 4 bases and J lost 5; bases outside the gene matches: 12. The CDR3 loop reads CASSPFPGTGPTGELFF. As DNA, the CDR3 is TGTGCCAGCAGCCCTTTTCCCGGGACAGGCCCAACCGGGGAGCTGTTTTTT.

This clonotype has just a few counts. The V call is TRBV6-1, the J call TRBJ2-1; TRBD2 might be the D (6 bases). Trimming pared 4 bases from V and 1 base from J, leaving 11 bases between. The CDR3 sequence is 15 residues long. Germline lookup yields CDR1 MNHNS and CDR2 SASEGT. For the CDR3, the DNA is TGTGCCAGCAGTGCGAACCTAGCGTCCTACAATGAGCAGTTCTTC. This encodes CASSANLASYNEQFF.

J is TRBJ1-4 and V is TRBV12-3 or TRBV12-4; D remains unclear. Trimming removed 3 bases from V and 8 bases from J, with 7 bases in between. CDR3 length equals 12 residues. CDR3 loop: CASSFNREKLFF. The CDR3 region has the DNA TGTGCCAGCAGTTTTAATCGAGAAAAACTGTTTTTT.

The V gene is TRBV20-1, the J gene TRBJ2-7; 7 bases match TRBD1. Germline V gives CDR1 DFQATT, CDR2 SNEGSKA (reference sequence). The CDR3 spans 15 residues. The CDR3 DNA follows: TGCAGCCTTATCTCCCGGGACAGTCCCTCCTACGAGCAGTACTTC. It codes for CSLISRDSPSYEQYF.

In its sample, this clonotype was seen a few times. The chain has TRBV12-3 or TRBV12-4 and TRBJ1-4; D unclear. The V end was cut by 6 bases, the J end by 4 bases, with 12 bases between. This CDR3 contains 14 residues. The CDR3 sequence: CASSDTWHNEKLFF. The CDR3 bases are TGTGCCAGCAGCGACACCTGGCATAATGAAAAACTGTTTTTT.

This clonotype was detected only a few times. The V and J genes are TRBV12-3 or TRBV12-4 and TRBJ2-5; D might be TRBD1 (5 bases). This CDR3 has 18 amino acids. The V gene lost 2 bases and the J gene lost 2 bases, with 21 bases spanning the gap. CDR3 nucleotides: TGTGCCAGCAGTTTAAGTTTCCGGCCTGCAGGGTTGCAAGAGACCCAGTACTTC. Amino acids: CASSLSFRPAGLQETQYF.

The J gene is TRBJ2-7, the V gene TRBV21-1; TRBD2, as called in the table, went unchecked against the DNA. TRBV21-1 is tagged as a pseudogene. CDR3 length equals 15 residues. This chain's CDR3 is CASSLRLAGLSGQYF. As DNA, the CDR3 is TGTGCCAGCAGCCTGAGACTAGCGGGACTATCGGGGCAGTACTTC.

CDR3 loop: CASSPGLAAKNIQYF. CDR3 coding DNA: TGCGCCAGCAGCCCCGGACTAGCGGCCAAAAACATTCAGTACTTC. The chain employs TRBV4-1 and TRBJ2-4, with 9 bases lining up with TRBD2. Trimming took 4 bases from V and 1 from J; bases not matched to a gene: 2. The V gene's germline CDR1 is MGHRA and CDR2 YSYEKL. This CDR3 comprises 15 residues.

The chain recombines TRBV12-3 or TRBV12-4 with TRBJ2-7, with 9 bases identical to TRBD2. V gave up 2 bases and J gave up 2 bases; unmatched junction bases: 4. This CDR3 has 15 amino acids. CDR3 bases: TGTGCCAGCAGTTTATTAGCGGGGGACCCCTACGAGCAGTACTTC. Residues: CASSLLAGDPYEQYF.

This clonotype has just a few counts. DNA of the CDR3: TGCGCCAGCAGCCAGGGTCCCAGCCCAGATACGCAGTATTTT. As protein: CASSQGPSPDTQYF. V and J are TRBV4-1 and TRBJ2-3; D not resolved. This CDR3 is 14 amino acids long. Germline assignment: CDR1 MGHRA and CDR2 YSYEKL. The V end lost 3 bases, the J end lost 4 bases, and 11 bases lay between the germline ends.

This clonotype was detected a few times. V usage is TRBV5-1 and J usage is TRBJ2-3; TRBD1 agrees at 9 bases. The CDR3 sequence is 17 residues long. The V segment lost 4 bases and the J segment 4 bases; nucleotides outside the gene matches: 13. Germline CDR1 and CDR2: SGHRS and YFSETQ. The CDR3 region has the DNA TGCGCCAGCAGCCCACCTACCGGGACAGGGTTCTCAGATACGCAGTATTTT. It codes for CASSPPTGTGFSDTQYF.

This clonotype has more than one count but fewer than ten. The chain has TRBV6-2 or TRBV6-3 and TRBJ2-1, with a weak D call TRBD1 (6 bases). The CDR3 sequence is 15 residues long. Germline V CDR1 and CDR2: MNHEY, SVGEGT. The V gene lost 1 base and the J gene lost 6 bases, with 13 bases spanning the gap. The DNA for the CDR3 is TGTGCCAGCAGTTACTACGGTACAGGGCCCAATGAGCAGTTCTTC. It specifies CASSYYGTGPNEQFF.

CDR3 bases: TGTGCCATCAGTGAGTCAAGGACTAGGCGGGATTACAATGAGCAGTTCTTC. Translation: CAISESRTRRDYNEQFF. The chain couples TRBV10-3 to TRBJ2-1; 7 bases fit TRBD2. This CDR3 contains 17 residues. Germline loops: CDR1 ENHRY, CDR2 SYGVKD. The V gene end was trimmed by 0 bases and the J gene end by 4 bases; junction bases not matched to a gene: 9.